This T cell receptor (beta chain) was found in a study of neurological immune-mediated disorders. The sorted-subset TCR libraries were prepared using 1 million CD4+ or CD8+ T cells as the starting material. Synthesis of cDNA was performed by 5'RACE using 10-nucleotide random UMIs. Via MiXCR, TCRdb re-called the 5' RACE reads, giving one row per CDR3 protein. The sample carries around 40,000 distinct CDR3 sequences, 6.5% to 8.5% recorded once. Whole-study findings and limits: Patients with HTLV-1-associated myelopathy showed the most TCR clonal expansion. Those with multiple sclerosis showed the least, falling below healthy controls.

Trimming shortened V by 3 bases and J by 4 bases, and 13 bases separated the two germline ends. This CDR3 has 14 residues. Germline V gene sequence: CDR1 DFQATT, CDR2 SNEGSKA (reference sequence). This clonotype was observed at least ten times. The antigen is unknown. Input material: CD4+ T cells from blood. The chain has TRBV20-1 and TRBJ2-1, with D unclear. This clonotype was obtained from a man aged 50-59 years in good health. The CDR3 here is CSASFLGLYNEQFF. DNA for the CDR3: TGCAGTGCTAGCTTCTTGGGCTTGTACAATGAGCAGTTCTTC.